This T cell receptor (beta chain) is drawn from a study of beta chain features in type 1 diabetes. Per the germline V gene, CDR1 is LGHNA and CDR2 is YSLEER. V shed 2 bases and J 0 bases; nucleotides not matched to a gene: 3. The CDR3 totals 15 residues. Regarding this clone: No antigen is known for it.

Study-wide points: Equally in patients and controls, shorter templates might have been favored by PCR. Shorter TCRB CDR3s, moderately but significantly so, were found in Type 1 diabetes patients in all four CD4+ subsets.

What was sequenced were expressed TCRB transcripts, since all of the isolated RNA had been reverse transcribed. Sequencing was performed with immunoSEQ multiplex PCR; in TCRdb, only in-frame clones are kept and a portion is missing. The table records 95,000 to 150,000 clones, about 15% of them present only once. The sequence was obtained from a man aged 25-45 years with type 1 diabetes. The V gene is TRBV4-3, the J gene TRBJ2-5; 7 positions agree with TRBD2. Sequenced sample: central memory CD4+ T cells from blood. CDR3 region: CASSQYAGDQETQYF. The CDR3 coding sequence is TGCGCCAGCAGCCAATATGCGGGGGACCAAGAGACCCAGTACTTC.